This T cell receptor beta chain was profiled in a study of Tregs in tolerant kidney transplant recipients. On this clone itself: Its antigen is as yet unknown. The read falls 3 residues short of the CDR3 end, and the missing part is taken from the germline J gene.

Sequenced by immunoSEQ multiplex PCR; TCRdb stores in-frame clones only, minus some. Recorded for this sample: roughly 50,000 clones. Per germline, CDR1 SEHNR and CDR2 FQNEAQ (reference sequence). This CDR3 has 12 residues. V dropped 2 bases and J dropped 6; count of bases not matched to a gene: 0. Whole-study findings and limits: Biological reproducibility was not directly addressed in this study.

The source of this sequence is a human donor who received a combined kidney and bone marrow transplant. Material: CD4+ T cells from blood, obtained before the transplant. The chain recombines TRBV7-9 with TRBJ1-2, with 7 bases fitting TRBD1. CDR3: CASSLRGHGYTF. CDR3 bases read: TGTGCCAGCAGCTTAAGGGGGCATGGC. The entire variable domain, with the rest obtained from reference TRBV7-9 and TRBJ1-2, is as follows: DTGVSQNPRHKITKRGQNVTFRCDPISEHNRLYWYRQTLGQGPEFLTYFQNEAQLEKSRLLSDRFSAERPKGSFSTLEIQRTEQGDSAMYLCASSLRGHGYTFGSGTRLTVV.